One sample yielded the 14 T cell receptor beta chains listed below, sequenced in a study of neurological immune-mediated disorders (dated by TCRdb to about 2019). This sample's time point label indicates: longitudinal time-point 3. The method was 5' RACE. TCRdb records Illumina HiSeq 2500 as the sequencer. TCRdb trimmed public reads at Q25 via fastp, called clones via MiXCR and kept in-frame beta chains. Every distinct CDR3 protein forms one entry, paired with its most common genes and DNA. The sample includes fewer than 110,000 distinct CDR3 sequences, with 10% to 14% observed a single time. The biggest ten clones account for approximately 3.1% of the sample. Sequenced sample: PBMCs. The origin of the receptors is a female donor with HTLV-1-associated myelopathy (HAM/TSP).

This clonotype showed up many times. The chain combines TRBV5-1 with TRBJ2-3, with 9 positions matching TRBD2. This CDR3 has 14 amino acids. CDR1 SGHRS and CDR2 YFSETQ come from the germline V gene. V lost 7 bases and J lost 2; bases outside the gene matches: 5. The CDR3 DNA is TGCGCCAGCGTTGAGCGGGGGGACACAGATACGCAGTATTTT. Residues: CASVERGDTDTQYF.

At least ten counts were recorded for this clonotype. The chain uses TRBV10-3 and TRBJ1-2; 8 bases line up with TRBD1. V dropped 2 bases and J dropped 1; count of bases not matched to a gene: 6. CDR1 is ENHRY and CDR2 is SYGVKD in the germline V gene. The CDR3 extends over 16 amino acids. The CDR3 DNA follows: TGTGCCATCAGTGAGAAGGGACAGGTGTTTAACTATGGCTACACCTTC. This sequence encodes CAISEKGQVFNYGYTF.

This clonotype was counted many times. The chain employs TRBV28 and TRBJ2-2, with a tentative D call TRBD1 (5 bases). CDR3 length: 16 residues. V gave up 6 bases and J gave up 4 bases, with 18 bases separating them. The germline CDR1 and CDR2 sequences are MDHEN and SYDVKM. The CDR3 DNA is TGTGCCAGCAGCCCCTGGGGTCAGGGTAGCACCGGGGAGCTGTTTTTT. Its protein is CASSPWGQGSTGELFF. Supplemented by reference TRBV28 and TRBJ2-2, the full variable domain reads DVKVTQSSRYLVKRTGEKVFLECVQDMDHENMFWYRQDPGLGLRLIYFSYDVKMKEKGDIPEGYSVSREKKERFSLILESASTNQTSMYLCASSPWGQGSTGELFFGEGSRLTVL.

This clonotype was recorded many times. The V gene is TRBV20-1, the J gene TRBJ1-5; D may be TRBD1 (6 bases). The CDR3 sequence is 15 residues long. The germline gives CDR1 DFQATT, CDR2 SNEGSKA (reference sequence). The V end lost 3 bases, the J end lost 4 bases, and 16 bases lay between the germline ends. CDR3 sequence reads: CSARRGALRNQPQHF. The CDR3 DNA sequence: TGCAGTGCTAGGCGGGGGGCGCTGAGAAATCAGCCCCAGCATTTT.

This clonotype showed up just a few times. The chain has TRBV7-3 and TRBJ1-1, with D perhaps matching TRBD1 (5 bases). Between the trimmed V and J ends, which lost 3 bases and 1 base, there was a span of 9 bases. CDR3 length equals 14 residues. Germline values: CDR1 SGHTA, CDR2 FQGTGA. As DNA, the CDR3 is TGTGCCAGCAGCTTGCGACAGACGAACACTGAAGCTTTCTTT. This sequence encodes CASSLRQTNTEAFF.

Remarks on this clonotype: A read error may explain this, as a much larger clone is one base away. V is TRBV7-2 and J is TRBJ2-1, with 7 bases matching TRBD2. The V gene end was trimmed by 3 bases and the J gene end by 6 bases; junction bases not matched to a gene: 8. This CDR3 has 15 amino acids. Germline values: CDR1 SGHTA, CDR2 FQGNSA. CDR3 sequence (DNA): TGTGCCAGCAGCTTTATTGGAAGCGGGGCCAATGAGCAGTTCTTC. This sequence encodes CASSFIGSGANEQFF.

In this sample, this clonotype turned up many times. The CDR3 DNA follows: TGTGCCGTACCAGGGGCCCTTAGCAATCAGCCCCAGCATTTT. The encoded protein is CAVPGALSNQPQHF. The gene calls are TRBV28 and TRBJ1-5; D is perhaps TRBD1 (6 bases). This CDR3 comprises 14 residues. Germline-derived CDR1 and CDR2 are MDHEN and SYDVKM. The V and J ends lost 11 bases and 0 bases respectively, with 14 bases between them.

This clonotype came up many times. V gene TRBV6-5 combines with J gene TRBJ1-2; maybe TRBD1 (6 bases). Germline CDR1 reads MNHEY; CDR2 reads SVGAGI. Trimming removed 6 bases at V and 2 bases at J, with 13 bases between. There are 14 residues in the CDR3. The CDR3 spells CASRRTDFNYGYTF. The CDR3, as DNA: TGTGCCAGCAGACGGACAGATTTCAACTATGGCTACACCTTC.

This clonotype has a count of ten or more. The chain carries TRBV7-9 and TRBJ2-1; 8 bases match TRBD1. Germline V gene data show CDR1 as SEHNR and CDR2 as FQNEAQ (reference sequence). This CDR3 has 14 residues. V shed 5 bases, J shed 6 bases, and the junction held 6 bases outside the gene matches. DNA for the CDR3: TGTGCCAGCAGCACCCGGACAGGGCGCAATGAGCAGTTCTTC. Residues: CASSTRTGRNEQFF. The full variable domain, rest sourced from reference TRBV7-9 and TRBJ2-1, is DTGVSQNPRHKITKRGQNVTFRCDPISEHNRLYWYRQTLGQGPEFLTYFQNEAQLEKSRLLSDRFSAERPKGSFSTLEIQRTEQGDSAMYLCASSTRTGRNEQFFGPGTRLTVL.

This clonotype has a count of ten or more. V is TRBV6-6 and J is TRBJ2-3, with D possibly TRBD2 on 5 matching bases. The CDR3 contains 14 residues. Per germline, CDR1 MNHNY and CDR2 SVGAGI (reference sequence). The germline V and J ends were trimmed by 8 bases and 1 base, with 13 bases remaining between them. For the CDR3, the DNA is TGTGCCAGCGGAGGTTGGCGGCGCACAGATACGCAGTATTTT. Translating it yields CASGGWRRTDTQYF.

Remarks on this clonotype: It is unclear where the CDR3 begins or ends on the DNA, so no DNA is shown, and the CDR3 is as TCRdb lists it. V and J are TRBV5-6 and TRBJ2-7; the DNA was not compared with TRBD2, the D call given in the table. Both ends counted, the CDR3 spans 21 residues. The germline CDR1 and CDR2 sequences are SGHDT and YYEEEE. The CDR3 here is CASSFYICSARLRRSSYEQYF.

This clonotype was counted many times. The rearrangement uses TRBV2 and TRBJ2-2; a weak D match, TRBD2 (6 bases). The CDR3 length is 14 residues. Trimming left V 8 bases short and J 0 bases short, with 10 bases between. Germline V CDR1 and CDR2: SNHLY, FYNNEI. DNA for the CDR3: TGTGCCAGCGGGGGAGGAACGAACACCGGGGAGCTGTTTTTT. Amino acid sequence: CASGGGTNTGELFF.

This clonotype has a handful of counts. The chain carries TRBV2 and TRBJ2-7, with D uncertain. Trimming shortened V by 10 bases and J by 2 bases, and 18 bases separated the two germline ends. CDR1 and CDR2 from the germline V gene are SNHLY and FYNNEI. CDR3 length: 14 amino acids. This CDR3 is CATKAGGTPYEQYF. In DNA, the CDR3 is TGTGCCACCAAAGCAGGCGGAACACCCTACGAGCAGTACTTC.

This clonotype was counted ten times or more. In DNA, the CDR3 is TGCAGTGCTAGCAGGGGCCCAGATACGCAGTATTTT. Encoded protein: CSASRGPDTQYF. The chain employs TRBV20-1 and TRBJ2-3; D possibly corresponds to TRBD1 (6 bases). The CDR3 runs 12 residues. CDR1 is DFQATT, CDR2 SNEGSKA, per germline (reference sequence). Trimming took off 3 bases at V and 4 bases at J, with 8 bases between the two ends.